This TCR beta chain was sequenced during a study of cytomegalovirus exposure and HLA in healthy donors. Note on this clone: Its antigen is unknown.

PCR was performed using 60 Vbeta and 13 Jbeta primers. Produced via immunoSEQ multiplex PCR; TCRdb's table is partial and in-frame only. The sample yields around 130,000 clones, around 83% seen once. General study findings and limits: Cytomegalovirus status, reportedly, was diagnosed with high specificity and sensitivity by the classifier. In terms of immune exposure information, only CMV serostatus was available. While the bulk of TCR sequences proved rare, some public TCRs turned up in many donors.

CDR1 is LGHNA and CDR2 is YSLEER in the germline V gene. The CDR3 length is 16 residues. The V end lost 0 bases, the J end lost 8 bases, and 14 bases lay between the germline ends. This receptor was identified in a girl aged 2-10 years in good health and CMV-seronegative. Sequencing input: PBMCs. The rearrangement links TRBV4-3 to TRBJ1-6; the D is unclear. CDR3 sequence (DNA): TGCGCCAGCAGCCAAGATCGTCCGGGATTGGATTCACCCCTCCACTTT. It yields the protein CASSQDRPGLDSPLHF.